This TCR beta chain was identified during a study of blood T cell repertoires in COVID-19. The V gene's germline CDR1 is SGHRS and CDR2 YFSETQ. The CDR3 is 14 amino acids. V was trimmed by 0 bases and J by 5 bases, leaving 10 bases between them. Clones were sequenced by immunoSEQ multiplex PCR, and TCRdb holds only the in-frame ones, with some missing. Here the sample spans about 73,000 clones, 85% to 90% being singletons. The source material was peripheral blood. This sequence originates from an elderly man with acute or convalescent COVID-19. V and J are TRBV5-1 and TRBJ2-3; possible D gene TRBD2, 6 bases. The CDR3 reads CASSLGLAIDTQYF. CDR3 bases: TGCGCCAGCAGCTTGGGTCTAGCGATAGATACGCAGTATTTT. Full variable domain (remainder filled in from reference TRBV5-1 and TRBJ2-3): KAGVTQTPRYLIKTRGQQVTLSCSPISGHRSVSWYQQTPGQGLQFLFEYFSETQRNKGNFPGRFSGRQFSNSRSEMNVSTLELGDSALYLCASSLGLAIDTQYFGPGTRLTVL.